The 13 T cell receptor beta chains listed next were all sequenced from one sample in a study of blood T cells in healthy people across ages (dated by TCRdb to between 2015 and 2016). The library was made by 5' RACE. The sample was run on an Illumina HiSeq 2500. A second PCR of roughly 7 to 11 cycles was performed with a sample-barcoded 5' primer and a J-beta primer mix. TCRdb handled the public reads itself, with Q25 trimming in fastp and clone calling in MiXCR, and kept productive beta chains. Every distinct CDR3 protein forms one entry, paired with its most common genes and DNA. The sample table shows more than 1,000,000 distinct CDR3 sequences, and approximately 25% are seen once. The top ten clones comprise around 0.7% of the sample. These data are also associated with another study on T cells of mothers and their children.

Sequencing was done on a sample of blood. These receptor sequences come from a girl aged 2-10 years in good health.

This clonotype was counted between two and nine times. This chain joins TRBV3-1 and TRBJ2-5; 7 bases are a match to TRBD1. Per germline, CDR1 LGHDT and CDR2 YNNKEL (reference sequence). With 4 bases clipped from V and 7 bases from J, the junction kept 12 bases outside the gene matches. This CDR3 comprises 15 residues. CDR3 region: CASSRRGGSEGTQYF. The CDR3 region has the DNA TGTGCCAGCAGCCGTCGAGGGGGCTCTGAGGGGACCCAGTACTTC.

The J gene is TRBJ2-1, the V gene TRBV29-1, with TRBD2 matching 8 bases. Trimming cost V 3 bases and J 8 bases; bases outside gene matches: 12. Germline CDR1 and CDR2: SQVTM and ANQGSEA. The CDR3 is made up of 15 amino acids. For the CDR3, the DNA is TGCAGCGTTGAGACGGGGGGGAACAACGAGGATGAGCAGTTCTTC. It translates to CSVETGGNNEDEQFF.

V gene TRBV29-1 combines with J gene TRBJ2-5; 7 bases agree with TRBD2. The CDR3 loop spans 15 amino acids. With V trimmed by 4 bases and J by 4 bases, 12 bases remained unmatched. Per the germline V gene, CDR1 is SQVTM and CDR2 is ANQGSEA. The CDR3 loop reads CSVGAGLGVGETQYF. CDR3 DNA sequence: TGCAGCGTTGGAGCCGGACTAGGAGTAGGAGAGACCCAGTACTTC.

The DNA for the CDR3 is TGCAGCGTTGGGGAGGTTGCTAGTGAAAAACTGTTTTTT. This codes for CSVGEVASEKLFF. The gene calls are TRBV29-1 and TRBJ1-4; no reliable D call. The CDR3 covers 13 residues. Per the germline V gene, CDR1 is SQVTM and CDR2 is ANQGSEA. Trimming took off 4 bases at V and 7 bases at J, with 13 bases between the two ends. The full variable domain, its missing parts supplied by reference TRBV29-1 and TRBJ1-4, is SAVISQKPSRDICQRGTSLTIQCQVDSQVTMMFWYRQQPGQSLTLIATANQGSEATYESGFVIDKFPISRPNLTFSTLTVSNMSPEDSSIYLCSVGEVASEKLFFGSGTQLSVL.

The V and J genes are TRBV7-9 and TRBJ2-7; 9 bases are shared with TRBD1. The V gene's germline CDR1 is SEHNR and CDR2 FQNEAQ (reference sequence). Losses at the gene ends were 1 base for V and 3 bases for J; bases not matched to a gene: 4. CDR3 size: 15 residues. The CDR3 loop is CASSLGDRVDYEQYF. CDR3 DNA: TGTGCCAGCAGCTTAGGGGACAGGGTTGACTACGAGCAGTACTTC. The full variable domain, in which reference TRBV7-9 and TRBJ2-7 provide the parts outside the CDR3, is DTGVSQNPRHKITKRGQNVTFRCDPISEHNRLYWYRQTLGQGPEFLTYFQNEAQLEKSRLLSDRFSAERPKGSFSTLEIQRTEQGDSAMYLCASSLGDRVDYEQYFGPGTRLTVT.

The genes are TRBV12-3 or TRBV12-4 and TRBJ2-3, with 15 bases aligning to TRBD2. The V segment lost 5 bases and the J segment 4 bases; nucleotides outside the gene matches: 13. This CDR3 spans 19 amino acids. CDR3 nucleotides: TGTGCCAGCAGTGGGGGACTAGCGGGAGGAGTCGCCCACCCAGATACGCAGTATTTT. Translated, it gives CASSGGLAGGVAHPDTQYF.

This clonotype was observed a single time. J is TRBJ2-5 and V is TRBV5-1; D uncertain. The better agreement between TRBJ2-7 and the DNA end casts doubt on the J call. CDR1 is SGHRS and CDR2 is YFSETQ in the germline V gene. The CDR3 has 13 residues. CDR3 nucleotides: TGCGCCAGCAGCTTGGAAACGGTGTCCGAGCAGTACTTC. This codes for CASSLETVSEQYF.

This clonotype was detected only a few times. J is TRBJ1-1 and V is TRBV7-3; tentatively, D is TRBD1 (5 bases). V lost 7 bases, J lost 0 bases, and 12 bases lay in between. The CDR3 has 14 amino acids. Germline assignment: CDR1 SGHTA and CDR2 FQGTGA. The CDR3 spells CASKGNLMNTEAFF. Here the CDR3 DNA reads TGTGCCAGCAAGGGGAACTTAATGAACACTGAAGCTTTCTTT.

The chain links TRBV7-9 to TRBJ1-1; D remains ambiguous. CDR1 is SEHNR and CDR2 is FQNEAQ in the germline V gene (reference sequence). The CDR3 sequence is 12 residues long. V was shortened by 5 bases and J by 3 bases, with 7 bases between the two germline ends. The CDR3 nucleotides read TGTGCCAGCAGCATATCCCACACTGAAGCTTTCTTT. Protein product: CASSISHTEAFF.

The rearrangement joins TRBV7-6 to TRBJ2-5, with TRBD1 as a possible D gene (6 bases). The length of the CDR3 is 13 residues. V was clipped by 2 bases and J by 6 bases, with 10 bases between them. Germline CDR1 reads SGHVS; CDR2 reads FNYEAQ. CDR3 sequence: CASSLYREKTQYF. CDR3 bases: TGTGCCAGCAGCTTATACAGGGAGAAGACCCAGTACTTC.

The CDR3 region is CASSLSWSQETQYF. CDR3 sequence (DNA): TGTGCCAGCAGCCTCTCCTGGAGCCAAGAGACCCAGTACTTC. The gene calls are TRBV6-2 or TRBV6-3 and TRBJ2-5; D not resolved. With 6 bases removed from V and 1 base from J, the gap between germline ends came to 12 bases. The CDR3 is 14 residues long. Germline lookup yields CDR1 MNHEY and CDR2 SVGEGT.

The rearrangement joins TRBV6-1 to TRBJ2-2; D remains unclear. The CDR3 is 14 amino acids. Germline lookup yields CDR1 MNHNS and CDR2 SASEGT. Trimming pared 3 bases from V and 3 bases from J, leaving 8 bases between. The DNA of the CDR3 is TGTGCCAGCAGTGACGGACGGTACACCGGGGAGCTGTTTTTT. Translated, it gives CASSDGRYTGELFF.

This clonotype was picked up a small number of times. The chain has TRBV4-1 and TRBJ1-1; D remains unclear. The V end lost 6 bases, the J end lost 2 bases, and 10 bases lay between the germline ends. The CDR3 is 13 residues long. Germline V lookup: CDR1 MGHRA, CDR2 YSYEKL. CDR3 sequence reads: CASRVLPNTEAFF. CDR3 nucleotide sequence: TGCGCCAGCAGAGTACTCCCCAACACTGAAGCTTTCTTT.